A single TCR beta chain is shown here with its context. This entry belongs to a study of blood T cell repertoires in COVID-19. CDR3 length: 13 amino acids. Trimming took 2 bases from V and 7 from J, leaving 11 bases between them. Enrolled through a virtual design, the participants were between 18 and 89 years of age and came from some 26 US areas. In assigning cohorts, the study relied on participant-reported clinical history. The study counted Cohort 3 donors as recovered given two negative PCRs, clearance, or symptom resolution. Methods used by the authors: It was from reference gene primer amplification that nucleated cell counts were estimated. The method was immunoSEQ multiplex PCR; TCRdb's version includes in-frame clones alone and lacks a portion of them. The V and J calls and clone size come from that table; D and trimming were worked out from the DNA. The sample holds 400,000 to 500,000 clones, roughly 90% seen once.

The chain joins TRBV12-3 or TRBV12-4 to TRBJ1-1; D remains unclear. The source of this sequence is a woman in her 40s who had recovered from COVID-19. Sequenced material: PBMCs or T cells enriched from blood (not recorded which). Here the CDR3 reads CASSLFQRDEAFF. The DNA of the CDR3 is TGTGCCAGCAGTTTATTTCAGAGGGATGAAGCTTTCTTT.